Listed here are 3 T cell receptor beta chains from one sample, sequenced in a study of T cells in Graves' hyperthyroidism and ophthalmopathy. The source material, RNA transcripts, was used to amplify TCR beta CDR3 regions. First-round RT-PCR of the TCR CDR3 relied on the HTBI primer set. TCRdb independently ran MiXCR on the multiplex PCR reads; one entry per CDR3 protein. The sample lists under 300,000 distinct CDR3 sequences; roughly 15% were seen once. The sequenced sample consisted of blood. The receptors here all came from a woman aged 40 to 50 with Graves' hyperthyroidism.

The sample holds one count of this clonotype. The chain carries TRBV10-3 and TRBJ2-7, with 10 positions matching TRBD1. The germline V gene encodes CDR1 ENHRY and CDR2 SYGVKD. This CDR3 spans 13 amino acids. V trimming: 6 bases; J trimming: 6 bases; junction bases outside the gene matches: 5. This chain's CDR3 is CAISPGQGFEQYF. The CDR3 bases are TGTGCCATCAGCCCGGGACAGGGGTTCGAGCAGTACTTC.

This clonotype was detected many times. The V call is TRBV7-9, the J call TRBJ1-5, with 7 bases matching TRBD1. The V and J ends lost 4 bases and 1 base, in that order; junction bases with no gene match: 7. CDR1 and CDR2 (germline): SEHNR, FQNEAQ (reference sequence). The CDR3 consists of 16 residues. The CDR3 reads CASSSGGTESNQPQHF. As DNA, the CDR3 is TGTGCCAGCAGCTCAGGGGGGACGGAGAGCAATCAGCCCCAGCATTTT.

The chain is built from TRBV28 and TRBJ2-5; 11 bases line up with TRBD1. The V segment lost 5 bases and the J segment 5 bases; nucleotides outside the gene matches: 7. The CDR3 has 15 amino acids. In germline, CDR1 is MDHEN, CDR2 SYDVKM. The DNA of the CDR3 is TGTGCCAGCAGTCGGACAGGGGGCAGAATGGAGACCCAGTACTTC. As protein: CASSRTGGRMETQYF.